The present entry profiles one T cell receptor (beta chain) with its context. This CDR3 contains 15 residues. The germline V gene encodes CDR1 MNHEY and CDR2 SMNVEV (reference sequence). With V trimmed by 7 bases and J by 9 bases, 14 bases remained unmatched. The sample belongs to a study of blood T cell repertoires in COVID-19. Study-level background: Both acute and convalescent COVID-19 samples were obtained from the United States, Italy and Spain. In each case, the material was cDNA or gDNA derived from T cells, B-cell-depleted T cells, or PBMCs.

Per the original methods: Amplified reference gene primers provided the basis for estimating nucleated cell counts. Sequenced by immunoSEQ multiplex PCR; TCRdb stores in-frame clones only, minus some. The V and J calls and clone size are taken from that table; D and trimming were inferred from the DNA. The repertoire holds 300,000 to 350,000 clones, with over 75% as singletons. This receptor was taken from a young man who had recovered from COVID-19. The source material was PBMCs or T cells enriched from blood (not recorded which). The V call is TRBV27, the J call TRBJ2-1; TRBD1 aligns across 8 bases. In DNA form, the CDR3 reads TGTGCCAGCAACGGACAGGGTACGGTATTAGGTGAGCAGTTCTTC. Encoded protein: CASNGQGTVLGEQFF.